The 26 T cell receptor beta chains listed next were all sequenced from one sample in a study of breast tumors, draining lymph nodes, adjacent tissues (TCRdb year 2016). Libraries came from multiplex PCR. Sequenced on an Illumina HiSeq 2000. TCRdb reworked the public reads: Q25 trimming with fastp, MiXCR clone assembly, productive beta chains retained. Every distinct CDR3 protein forms one entry, paired with its most common genes and DNA. Within this sample are about 130,000 distinct CDR3 sequences, with less than 20% of them counted one time only. The ten biggest clones cover over 3% of the sample. Lymph node samples were obtained from the axillary draining lymph nodes of breast cancer patients. Source material: axillary lymph node tissue. The receptors come from a female donor with breast cancer. Some clones in this sample may be carry-over from other donors' samples.

This clonotype was recorded many times. The CDR3: CASSYSNAQGAGEQYF. CDR3 bases: TGTGCCAGCAGTTACTCGAATGCACAGGGGGCGGGAGAGCAGTACTTC. This chain joins TRBV6-5 and TRBJ2-7; 9 bases map to TRBD1. Trimming at V came to 0 bases and at J to 7 bases, leaving 10 bases not matched to a gene. The CDR3 runs 16 residues. Germline-derived CDR1 and CDR2 are MNHEY and SVGAGI.

The genes are TRBV6-5 and TRBJ2-2, with D tentatively TRBD2 (6 bases). V was cut by 2 bases and J by 4 bases, with 8 bases left in between. CDR1 is MNHEY and CDR2 is SVGAGI in the germline V gene. The CDR3 spans 14 residues. In DNA form, the CDR3 reads TGTGCCAGCAGTTACAGTAGCGGCACCGGGGAGCTGTTTTTT. This encodes CASSYSSGTGELFF.

This chain joins TRBV19 and TRBJ1-5; maybe TRBD1 (6 bases). The CDR3 is 16 amino acids. Deletions cut 4 bases from V and 7 bases from J, with 20 bases between. Germline lookup yields CDR1 LNHDA and CDR2 SQIVND (reference sequence). The chain's CDR3 is CASSTLGGGALQPQHF. CDR3 nucleotides: TGTGCCAGTAGTACTTTAGGAGGGGGGGCTTTACAGCCCCAGCATTTT. The whole variable domain, filled in from reference TRBV19 and TRBJ1-5, reads DGGITQSPKYLFRKEGQNVTLSCEQNLNHDAMYWYRQDPGQGLRLIYYSQIVNDFQKGDIAEGYSVSREKKESFPLTVTSAQKNPTAFYLCASSTLGGGALQPQHFGDGTRLSIL.

This clonotype was detected ten times or more. The chain joins TRBV5-4 to TRBJ1-2; D is perhaps TRBD1 (6 bases). Germline CDR1 SGHNT, CDR2 YYREEE (reference sequence). The V gene lost 0 bases and the J gene lost 4 bases, with 10 bases spanning the gap. This CDR3 spans 14 amino acids. The CDR3 loop is CASSLEGTTYGYTF. The CDR3 DNA is TGTGCCAGCAGCTTGGAAGGGACAACCTATGGCTACACCTTC. The full variable domain, in which reference TRBV5-4 and TRBJ1-2 provide the parts outside the CDR3, is ETGVTQSPTHLIKTRGQQVTLRCSSQSGHNTVSWYQQALGQGPQFIFQYYREEENGRGNFPPRFSGLQFPNYSSELNVNALELDDSALYLCASSLEGTTYGYTFGSGTRLTVV.

This clonotype was counted at least ten times. DNA of the CDR3: TGTGCCAGCAGTGATCCCGGGAATTCACCCCTCCACTTT. It specifies CASSDPGNSPLHF. The V gene is TRBV25-1, the J gene TRBJ1-6, with no clear D. From germline, CDR1 is MGHDK and CDR2 SYGVNS. The ends were cut back, 3 bases at V and 7 bases at J, with 7 bases in the middle. This CDR3 contains 13 residues.

The genes are TRBV28 and TRBJ2-2; TRBD1 matches 9 bases. The ends lost 4 bases at V and 3 bases at J; junction bases unmatched: 9. Per germline, CDR1 MDHEN and CDR2 SYDVKM. The CDR3 runs to 17 residues. The CDR3 region is CASSSLGGQGYTGELFF. The CDR3 region has the DNA TGTGCCAGCAGTTCCCTAGGGGGACAGGGATACACCGGGGAGCTGTTTTTT.

Ten or more counts support this clonotype. The DNA for the CDR3 is TGTGCCAGCAGTGGGCGGCGCGGGGTGAGCTCCTACGAGCAGTACTTC. This gives the protein CASSGRRGVSSYEQYF. The rearrangement joins TRBV6-1 to TRBJ2-7, with D maybe TRBD2 (6 bases). The V end lost 4 bases, the J end lost 0 bases, and 16 bases lay between the germline ends. The CDR3 sequence is 16 residues long. Germline V gene data show CDR1 as MNHNS and CDR2 as SASEGT.

This clonotype was counted at least ten times. The genes are TRBV6-2 or TRBV6-3 and TRBJ2-7, with 8 bases identical to TRBD1. The junction had 10 bases not matched to a gene; V was cut back by 6 bases and J by 3 bases. From germline, CDR1 is MNHEY and CDR2 SVGEGT. CDR3 length: 15 amino acids. The chain's CDR3 is CASSYRTGRIYEQYF. As DNA, the CDR3 is TGTGCCAGCAGCTACAGGACAGGGAGGATCTACGAGCAGTACTTC.

As concerns this clonotype: One junction end does not reproduce the germline sequence, and a read error may be involved. The chain has TRBV12-3 or TRBV12-4 and TRBJ2-4, with D perhaps TRBD1 or TRBD2 (5 bases each). This CDR3 contains 14 residues. CDR3 nucleotide sequence: TGTGCCAGCAGTTTTGGGGGAACCAAAACCATTCAGTACTTC. Encoded protein: CASSFGGTKTIQYF.

This clonotype was seen repeatedly, ten times or more. This chain joins TRBV6-6 and TRBJ2-1; TRBD1 agrees at 11 bases. CDR1 is MNHNY and CDR2 is SVGAGI in the germline V gene (reference sequence). CDR3 length: 15 amino acids. With V trimmed by 8 bases and J by 9 bases, 12 bases remained unmatched. The CDR3 spells CASGTGTGGLAEQFF. DNA for the CDR3: TGTGCCAGCGGGACCGGGACAGGGGGATTGGCTGAGCAGTTCTTC.

This clonotype was counted at least ten times. This chain uses TRBV6-5 with TRBJ1-2; a possible D gene is TRBD1 (5 bases). Germline values: CDR1 MNHEY, CDR2 SVGAGI. The CDR3 is 16 residues long. V was clipped by 0 bases and J by 4 bases, with 15 bases between them. The CDR3 DNA sequence: TGTGCCAGCAGTTACTCGGCCAGCGGGGGGACCTATGGCTACACCTTC. Translating gives CASSYSASGGTYGYTF.

This clonotype was recorded at least ten times. This chain joins TRBV7-9 and TRBJ1-5, with no clear D. Germline V gene sequence: CDR1 SEHNR, CDR2 FQNEAQ (reference sequence). V lost 1 base to trimming and J lost 1 base, with 2 bases between them. The CDR3 consists of 13 residues. CDR3 protein: CASSLDSNQPQHF. For the CDR3, the DNA is TGTGCCAGCAGCTTAGACAGCAATCAGCCCCAGCATTTT.

The sample holds many counts of this clonotype. The rearrangement uses TRBV5-1 and TRBJ1-3; D perhaps matches TRBD1 (6 bases). Germline V gene sequence: CDR1 SGHRS, CDR2 YFSETQ. CDR3 length: 14 residues. Trimming pared 4 bases from V and 4 bases from J, leaving 12 bases between. The CDR3 region has the DNA TGCGCCAGCAGCCCACAGGGTTCCGGAAACACCATATATTTT. The encoded protein is CASSPQGSGNTIYF.

This clonotype has a count of ten or more. The rearrangement links TRBV3-1 to TRBJ2-5, with D perhaps matching TRBD2 (7 bases). CDR3 size: 16 residues. V gave up 5 bases and J gave up 2 bases, with 18 bases separating them. Germline assignment: CDR1 LGHDT and CDR2 YNNKEL (reference sequence). The chain's CDR3 is CASSTAAGAIQETQYF. CDR3 nucleotide sequence: TGTGCCAGCAGCACGGCGGCGGGGGCCATACAAGAGACCCAGTACTTC.

About this clonotype itself: A much more abundant neighbour one base away suggests this may be a read error. The chain joins TRBV12-3 or TRBV12-4 to TRBJ1-4; 10 bases agree with TRBD1. This CDR3 has 15 amino acids. The DNA of the CDR3 is TGTGCCAGCAGGAATTCCGGGACAGGGGATGAAAAACTGTCTTTT. It encodes CASRNSGTGDEKLSF.

This clonotype was seen just once. This could be a read error, since a much larger clone is one nucleotide away. The chain has TRBV20-1 and TRBJ2-5; tentatively, D is TRBD2 (6 bases). Germline lookup yields CDR1 DFQATT and CDR2 SNEGSKA (reference sequence). Trimming shortened V by 2 bases and J by 9 bases, and 25 bases separated the two germline ends. This CDR3 comprises 16 residues. The CDR3 region is CSARKPGTATERAQYF. The CDR3 bases are TGCAGTGCTAGAAAGCCCGGGACTGCGACCGAAAGGGCCCAGTACTTC.

Ten or more counts support this clonotype. The rearrangement uses TRBV5-1 and TRBJ2-3; 11 positions match TRBD2. Germline-derived CDR1 and CDR2 are SGHRS and YFSETQ. This CDR3 comprises 16 residues. V gave up 4 bases and J gave up 4 bases; unmatched junction bases: 8. The DNA of the CDR3 is TGCGCCAGCAGCCCGCGGACTAGCGGGTTCGCAGATACGCAGTATTTT. Its protein is CASSPRTSGFADTQYF.

This clonotype showed up many times. The genes are TRBV20-1 and TRBJ2-7; D may be TRBD1 or TRBD2 (5 bases each). CDR3 length equals 14 residues. V lost 0 bases and J lost 4, with 13 bases in between. In germline, CDR1 is DFQATT, CDR2 SNEGSKA (reference sequence). The CDR3 loop reads CSAREGEKTYEQYF. The CDR3 coding sequence is TGCAGTGCTAGAGAAGGGGAGAAGACTTACGAGCAGTACTTC.

Concerning this clonotype: Being one base from a much bigger clone, this may be a read error. The chain carries TRBV5-1 and TRBJ1-2; TRBD1 might be the D (6 bases). In germline, CDR1 is SGHRS, CDR2 YFSETQ. CDR3 length equals 17 residues. As DNA, the CDR3 is TGCGCCAGCAGCTTGGGCGGACAGCTCTTTGGGAACTGTGGCTACACCTTC. Amino acids: CASSLGGQLFGNCGYTF.

This clonotype was seen more than once but under ten times. The chain recombines TRBV18 with TRBJ1-3; D uncertain. The CDR3 consists of 16 residues. V gave up 0 bases and J gave up 0 bases, with 9 bases separating them. Germline V lookup: CDR1 KGHSH, CDR2 LQKENI. CDR3 nucleotides: TGTGCCAGCTCACCACCCTCCCTAGGCTCTGGAAACACCATATATTTT. Protein product: CASSPPSLGSGNTIYF.

This clonotype was counted between two and nine times. One base away lies a much larger clone, so this may be a sequencing read error. The chain employs TRBV5-6 and TRBJ2-2; 8 bases match TRBD2. The germline V gene has CDR1 SGHDT and CDR2 YYEEEE. The junction had 12 bases not matched to a gene; V was cut back by 4 bases and J by 4 bases. The CDR3 length is 17 residues. In DNA, the CDR3 is TGTGCCAGCAGCCGACTAGCGAGAGGGCCGGGCACCGGGGAGCTGTTTTTT. This codes for CASSRLARGPGTGELFF.

The CDR3 spells CASSRRQGANTGELFF. CDR3 nucleotide sequence: TGTGCCAGCAGCCGCAGACAGGGGGCTAACACCGGGGAGCTGTTTTTT. This chain uses TRBV3-1 with TRBJ2-2; 10 bases agree with TRBD1. Per germline, CDR1 LGHDT and CDR2 YNNKEL (reference sequence). This CDR3 is 16 amino acids long. The J segment lost 2 bases and the V segment lost 4 bases, leaving 4 bases of the junction unmatched.

Of note for this clonotype: Since a much larger clone is just one base distant, this may be a read error. V gene TRBV5-6 combines with J gene TRBJ2-1; 12 nucleotides align to TRBD2. This CDR3 contains 18 residues. CDR1 and CDR2 (germline): SGHDT, YYEEEE. The CDR3 is CASSLDLAGGPSYSEQFF. Here the CDR3 DNA reads TGTGCCAGCAGCTTGGATCTAGCGGGAGGGCCCTCCTACAGTGAGCAGTTCTTC.

This clonotype occurred many times. The rearrangement links TRBV6-5 to TRBJ1-2, with D tentatively TRBD1 (6 bases). The V and J ends lost 7 bases and 2 bases respectively, with 17 bases between them. Germline V lookup: CDR1 MNHEY, CDR2 SVGAGI. The CDR3 loop spans 15 amino acids. DNA of the CDR3: TGTGCCAGCACCAAAAGGGGGGGTCAGAACTATGGCTACACCTTC. This sequence encodes CASTKRGGQNYGYTF.

The chain employs TRBV3-1 and TRBJ1-1; tentative D call: TRBD1 (5 bases). CDR1 LGHDT and CDR2 YNNKEL come from the germline V gene (reference sequence). Trimming took 2 bases from V and 7 from J, leaving 14 bases between them. The CDR3 covers 14 residues. The CDR3 DNA reads as TGTGCCAGCAGCCAATTTCAGGGAGCTCTTGAAGCTTTCTTT. Its protein is CASSQFQGALEAFF.

With respect to this clonotype: A read error may be the cause here, since a much bigger clone is one base away. This sequence joins TRBV20-1 and TRBJ2-5, with D perhaps TRBD1 or TRBD2 (5 bases each). Germline V gene sequence: CDR1 DFQATT, CDR2 SNEGSKA (reference sequence). This CDR3 comprises 15 residues. V was shortened by 3 bases and J by 5 bases, with 19 bases between the two germline ends. CDR3 region: CSASPGAGPRETQYF. As DNA, the CDR3 is TGCAGTGCTAGCCCCGGGGCAGGGCCCCGCGAGACCCAGTACTTC.